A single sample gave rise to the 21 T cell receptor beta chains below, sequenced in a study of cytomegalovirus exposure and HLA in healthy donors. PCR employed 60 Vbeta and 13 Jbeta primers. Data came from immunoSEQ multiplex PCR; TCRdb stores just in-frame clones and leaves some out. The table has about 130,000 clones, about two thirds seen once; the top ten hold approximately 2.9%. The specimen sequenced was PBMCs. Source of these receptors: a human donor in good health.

The CDR3 is CASRLARRSGGGSTQYF. CDR3 nucleotide sequence: TGTGCAAGTCGCTTAGCTCGGAGGAGCGGGGGGGGTTCGACCCAGTACTTC. The J gene is TRBJ2-5, the V gene TRBV12-2; TRBD2 is taken as the D call from the table, unchecked against the DNA. TRBV12-2 is marked as a pseudogene. The CDR3 loop spans 17 amino acids.

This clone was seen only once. This CDR3 reads CASSEVPGSLYGYTF. The DNA of the CDR3 is TGTGCCAGCAGTGAAGTCCCGGGGTCCCTCTATGGCTACACCTTC. This chain links TRBV6-1 with TRBJ1-2; no clear D. Trimming shortened V by 1 base and J by 4 bases, and 13 bases separated the two germline ends. The germline CDR1 and CDR2 sequences are MNHNS and SASEGT. This CDR3 region has 15 residues.

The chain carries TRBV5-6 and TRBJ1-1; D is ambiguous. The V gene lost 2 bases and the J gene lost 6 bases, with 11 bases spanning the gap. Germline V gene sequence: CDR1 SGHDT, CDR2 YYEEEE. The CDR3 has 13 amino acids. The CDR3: CASSFIRFPEAFF. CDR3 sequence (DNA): TGTGCCAGCAGCTTTATTCGTTTCCCTGAAGCTTTCTTT.

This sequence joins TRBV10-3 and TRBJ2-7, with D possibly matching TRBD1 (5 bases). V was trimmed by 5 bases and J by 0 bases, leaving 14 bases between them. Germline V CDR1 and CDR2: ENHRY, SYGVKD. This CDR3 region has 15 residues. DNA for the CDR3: TGTGCCATCAGTACGACAGCAAGGAGCTCCTACGAGCAGTACTTC. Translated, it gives CAISTTARSSYEQYF.

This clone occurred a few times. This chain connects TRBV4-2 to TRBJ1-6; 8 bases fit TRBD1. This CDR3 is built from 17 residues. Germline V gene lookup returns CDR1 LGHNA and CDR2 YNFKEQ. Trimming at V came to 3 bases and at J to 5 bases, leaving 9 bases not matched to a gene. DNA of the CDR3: TGTGCCAGCAGCCATGCAGGGGGCCGGGCGAATAATTCACCCCTCCACTTT. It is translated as CASSHAGGRANNSPLHF.

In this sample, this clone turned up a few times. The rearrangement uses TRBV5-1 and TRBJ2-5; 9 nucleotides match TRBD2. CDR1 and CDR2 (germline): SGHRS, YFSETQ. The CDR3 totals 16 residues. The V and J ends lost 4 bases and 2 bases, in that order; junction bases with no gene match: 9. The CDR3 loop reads CASSPGLAGWQETQYF. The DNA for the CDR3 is TGCGCCAGCAGCCCAGGGCTAGCGGGATGGCAAGAGACCCAGTACTTC.

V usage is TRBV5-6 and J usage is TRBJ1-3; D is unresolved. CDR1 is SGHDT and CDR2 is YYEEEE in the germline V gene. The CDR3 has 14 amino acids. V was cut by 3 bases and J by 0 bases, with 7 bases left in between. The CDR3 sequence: CASSSGYSGNTIYF. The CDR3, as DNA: TGTGCCAGCAGCTCGGGATACTCTGGAAACACCATATATTTT.

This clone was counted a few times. The CDR3 loop reads CASSTGANYGYTF. The CDR3 bases are TGTGCCAGTTCGACAGGGGCGAACTATGGCTACACCTTC. This chain connects TRBV19 to TRBJ1-2; TRBD1 aligns across 8 bases. Germline-derived CDR1 and CDR2 are LNHDA and SQIVND (reference sequence). CDR3 length: 13 amino acids. V shed 8 bases and J 2 bases; nucleotides not matched to a gene: 4.

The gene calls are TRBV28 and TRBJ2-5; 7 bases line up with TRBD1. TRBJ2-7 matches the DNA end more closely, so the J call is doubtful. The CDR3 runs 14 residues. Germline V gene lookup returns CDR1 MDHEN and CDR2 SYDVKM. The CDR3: CASSFGTADYEQYF. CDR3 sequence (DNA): TGTGCCAGCAGTTTTGGGACAGCGGACTACGAGCAGTACTTC.

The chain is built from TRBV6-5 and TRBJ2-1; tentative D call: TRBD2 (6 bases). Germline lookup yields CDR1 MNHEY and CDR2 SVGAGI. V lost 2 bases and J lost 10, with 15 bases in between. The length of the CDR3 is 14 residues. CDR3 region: CASSYGWRGEEQFF. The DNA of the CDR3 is TGTGCCAGCAGTTACGGTTGGCGGGGAGAGGAGCAGTTCTTC.

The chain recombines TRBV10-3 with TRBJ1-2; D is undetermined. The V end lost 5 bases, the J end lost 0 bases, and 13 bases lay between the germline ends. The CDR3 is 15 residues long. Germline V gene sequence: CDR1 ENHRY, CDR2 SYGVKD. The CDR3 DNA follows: TGTGCCATCAGTCCAGACCGGGAGGCTAACTATGGCTACACCTTC. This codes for CAISPDREANYGYTF.

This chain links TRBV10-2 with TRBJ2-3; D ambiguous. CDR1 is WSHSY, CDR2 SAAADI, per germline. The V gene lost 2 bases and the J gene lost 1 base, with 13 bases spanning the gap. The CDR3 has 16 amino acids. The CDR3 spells CASSEGSVVGTDTQYF. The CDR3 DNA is TGCGCCAGCAGTGAGGGTTCGGTAGTCGGCACAGATACGCAGTATTTT.

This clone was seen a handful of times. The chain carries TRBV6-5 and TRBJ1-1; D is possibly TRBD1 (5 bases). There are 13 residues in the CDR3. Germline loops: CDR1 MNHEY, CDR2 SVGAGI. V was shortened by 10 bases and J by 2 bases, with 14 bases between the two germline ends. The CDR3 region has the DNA TGTGCCACCAGACAGCAAATAAACACTGAAGCTTTCTTT. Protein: CATRQQINTEAFF.

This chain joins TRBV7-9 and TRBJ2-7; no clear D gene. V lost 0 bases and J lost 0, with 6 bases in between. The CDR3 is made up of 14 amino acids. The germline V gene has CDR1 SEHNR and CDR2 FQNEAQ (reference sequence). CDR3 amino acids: CASSLASFSYEQYF. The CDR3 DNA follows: TGTGCCAGCAGCTTAGCCTCCTTCTCCTACGAGCAGTACTTC.

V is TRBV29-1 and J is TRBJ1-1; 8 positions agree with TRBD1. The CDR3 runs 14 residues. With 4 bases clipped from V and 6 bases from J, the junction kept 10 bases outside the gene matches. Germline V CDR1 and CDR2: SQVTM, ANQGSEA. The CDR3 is CSVGHRGESAEAFF. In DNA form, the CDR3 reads TGCAGCGTTGGCCACAGGGGGGAGTCCGCTGAAGCTTTCTTT.

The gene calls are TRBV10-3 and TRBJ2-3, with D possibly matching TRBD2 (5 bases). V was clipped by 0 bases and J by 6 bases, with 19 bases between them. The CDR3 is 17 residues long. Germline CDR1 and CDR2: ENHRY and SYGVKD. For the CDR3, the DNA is TGTGCCATCAGTGAGTCGTTTATGGGTCAAAGAGGGGATACGCAGTATTTT. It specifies CAISESFMGQRGDTQYF.

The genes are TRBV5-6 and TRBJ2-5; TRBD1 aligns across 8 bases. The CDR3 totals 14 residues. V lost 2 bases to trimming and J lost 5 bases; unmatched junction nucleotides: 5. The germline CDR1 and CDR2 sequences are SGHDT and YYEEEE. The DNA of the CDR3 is TGTGCCAGCAGCTTTGGACAGGGAAGGGAGACCCAGTACTTC. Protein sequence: CASSFGQGRETQYF.

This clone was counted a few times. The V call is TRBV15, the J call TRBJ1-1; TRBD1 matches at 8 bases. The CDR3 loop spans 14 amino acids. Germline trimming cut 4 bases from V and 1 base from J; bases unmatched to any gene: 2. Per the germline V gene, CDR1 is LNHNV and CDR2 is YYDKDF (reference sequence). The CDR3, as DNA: TGTGCCACCAGCAAGCAGGGGGCGAACACTGAAGCTTTCTTT. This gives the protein CATSKQGANTEAFF.

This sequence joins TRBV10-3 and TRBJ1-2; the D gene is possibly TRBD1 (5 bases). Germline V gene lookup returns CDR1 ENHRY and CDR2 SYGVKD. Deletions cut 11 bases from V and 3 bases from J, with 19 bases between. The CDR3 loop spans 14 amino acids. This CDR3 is CAVGKDSSYYGYTF. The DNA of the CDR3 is TGTGCCGTGGGAAAAGACAGCTCATACTATGGCTACACCTTC.

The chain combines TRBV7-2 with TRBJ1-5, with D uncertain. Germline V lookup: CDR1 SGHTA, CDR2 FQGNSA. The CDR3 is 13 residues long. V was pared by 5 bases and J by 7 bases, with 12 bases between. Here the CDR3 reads CASSREAEQPQHF. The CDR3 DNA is TGTGCCAGCAGCAGGGAGGCAGAACAGCCCCAGCATTTT.

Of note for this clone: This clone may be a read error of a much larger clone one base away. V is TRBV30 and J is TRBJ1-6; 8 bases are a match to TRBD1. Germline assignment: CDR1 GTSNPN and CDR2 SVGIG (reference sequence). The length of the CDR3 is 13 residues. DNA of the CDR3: TGTGTCTGGAGTGGGGACAGGAGATCACCCCTCCACTTT. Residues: CVWSGDRRSPLHF.